This T cell receptor beta chain was observed in a study of blood T cells in healthy people across ages. To note about this clonotype: A clone one base away is much larger, so this may be a read error.

CDR1 and CDR2 (germline): KGHDR, SFDVKD. The CDR3 contains 18 residues. Primers used in a second PCR of roughly 7 to 12 cycles were a sample-barcoded 5' primer and a J-beta primer mix. TCRdb reanalysed the 5' RACE reads using MiXCR and keeps one entry per CDR3 protein. The table records about 700,000 distinct CDR3 sequences, approximately 31% of them present only once. This chain joins TRBV24-1 and TRBJ2-1; maybe TRBD2 (5 bases). The J call may be incorrect, as the DNA end agrees better with TRBJ2-7. Material for sequencing was blood. This sequence originates from an elderly woman in good health. CDR3 protein: CATSEPKLGASSYNEQYF. In DNA, the CDR3 is TGTGCCACCAGTGAACCGAAACTGGGAGCCAGCTCCTACAATGAGCAGTACTTC.